The sequence of this T cell receptor beta chain was determined in a study of CD8+ T cells in alopecia areata (dated by TCRdb to the late 2010s). Context from the whole study: Treated patients were enrolled in an open-label pilot trial of oral tofacitinib, 5 to 10 mg twice daily, for moderate-to-severe alopecia areata. Patients received tofacitinib for 6 to 18 months and were then followed off drug for 6 months to check for delayed response and recurrence. To study T cell clonal expansion in alopecia areata, the researchers applied high-throughput TCRbeta sequencing to both the C3H/HeJ mouse model and human patients. Scalp tissue and sorted CD4+ and CD8+ peripheral blood T cells from patchy and totalis/universalis alopecia areata patients and from healthy controls were covered by human TCRbeta sequencing. Biopsies were taken from tofacitinib-treated patients at baseline and at 4 and 24 weeks of treatment, and a later scalp biopsy was taken in several of the tofacitinib-treated patients. Scalp clonality was compared across normal scalp (n=4), patchy alopecia areata scalp (n=8), and alopecia totalis/universalis scalp (n=8). RNA came from the PAXgene miRNA kit for fixed scalp, the miRNeasy kit for PBMCs, and the RNeasy kit for mouse skin. TCRbeta CDR3 regions were amplified by immunoSEQ multiplex PCR using 35 Vbeta forward and 13 Jbeta reverse primers.

The library relied on the immunoSEQ multiplex PCR assay. For TCR sequencing, RNA was extracted from every sample and reverse transcribed into cDNA to serve as template. SuperScript III was used to make first-strand cDNA, primed with a 2:1 mix of oligo-dT and random hexamers. A synthetic immune receptor repertoire was used to assess amplification bias, and residual bias was removed computationally. In the paper's pipeline: Raw reads were preprocessed for error removal, and CDR3 was defined according to IMGT conventions as running from the conserved cysteine to phenylalanine. Clonality was calculated as 1 minus Shannon entropy normalized by log2 of the number of productive unique TCRs. CD4 or CD8 identity of scalp clones was inferred by cross-referencing scalp TCRbeta sequences with sorted blood CD4 and CD8 repertoires. This immuneACCESS table, as held by TCRdb, lists in-frame sequences with V and J called but not all clones. Of the missing ones, under half trace to an unresolved V gene in checked studies; the others have no known cause. The V and J calls and the clone size are those of that table, but D and trimming were determined from the DNA. The sample profile shows some 130,000 clones; 49% of them were found once. The top ten clones comprise 15% to 20% of the sample.

Overall results and qualifications from the work: Shared TCR sequences between patients were less evident than in mice, which may be partly attributable to HLA diversity in the patient population. Unlike mouse skin, where gammadelta T cells dominate, normal human skin contains resident alphabeta T cells that get sequenced too, which complicates analysis of the scalp TCR repertoire. Higher clonality and more expanded CD8+ clones were observed in lesional scalp than in normal scalp, particularly in alopecia totalis/universalis, a finding suggestive of antigenic drive.

The CDR3, from cysteine to phenylalanine, totals 14 residues. Only the CDR3 region is kept as DNA, spanning 42 bases read in frame from base 1. The germline V gene gives CDR1 as SGHTA and CDR2 as FQGNSA. V is pared back by 2 bases and J by 0 bases, with 7 bases lying between the germline termini. In light of the paper, this sample's time point label describes: baseline before oral tofacitinib. Lesional scalp punch biopsies and peripheral blood were collected from alopecia areata patients. PBMCs were isolated by density centrifugation and stained for CD3, CD4 and CD8, and CD4+ and CD8+ T cells were sorted on a FACSAria. For this clone: It lacks a known antigen. No much larger clone is present one base from it, and per-base qualities are unavailable.

The sequences come from CD8+ T cells sorted from blood, collected at week 0. The chain links TRBV7-2 with TRBJ1-1, with the D segment identity uncertain. The source of this sequence is a human donor with alopecia areata. At the DNA level, the sequence is TGTGCCAGCAGCTTACGGACCATGAACACTGAAGCTTTCTTT. Protein translation: CASSLRTMNTEAFF.